A single sample gave rise to the 28 T cell receptor beta chains below, sequenced in a study of cytomegalovirus exposure and HLA in healthy donors. PCR used 60 Vbeta primers and 13 Jbeta primers. Sequenced by immunoSEQ multiplex PCR; TCRdb stores in-frame clones only, minus some. The profile shows some 90,000 clones, around 73% of them singletons. The source material was PBMCs. Source of these receptors: a woman in her thirties or forties in good health and CMV-seronegative.

This chain connects TRBV27 to TRBJ2-5; 7 bases fit TRBD2. Per germline, CDR1 MNHEY and CDR2 SMNVEV (reference sequence). The ends lost 7 bases at V and 7 bases at J; junction bases unmatched: 15. The CDR3 contains 15 residues. Written as DNA, the CDR3 is TGTGCCAGCAAGCCAGAGGGGAGGGGTACGGGGACCCAGTACTTC. It codes for CASKPEGRGTGTQYF.

The chain is built from TRBV19 and TRBJ1-5, with D uncertain. Germline CDR1 is LNHDA and CDR2 is SQIVND (reference sequence). The ends were cut back, 3 bases at V and 0 bases at J, with 12 bases in the middle. The CDR3 runs to 16 residues. The CDR3 DNA reads TGTGCCAGTAGTATCATGGCAGATTATAGCAATCAGCCCCAGCATTTT. Its protein is CASSIMADYSNQPQHF.

This clone has just one count. CDR3 DNA: TGCGCCAGCAGCTTCGGCTACGAGCAGTACTTC. Residues: CASSFGYEQYF. The chain joins TRBV5-1 to TRBJ2-7; D ambiguous. The germline V and J ends were trimmed by 2 bases and 3 bases, with 3 bases remaining between them. The CDR3 consists of 11 residues. Per the germline V gene, CDR1 is SGHRS and CDR2 is YFSETQ.

This rearrangement joins TRBV5-1 to TRBJ2-1; 11 positions agree with TRBD2. CDR1 and CDR2 (germline): SGHRS, YFSETQ. The CDR3 sequence is 15 residues long. J gave up 4 bases and V 5 bases, and 5 bases lay outside the gene matches. CDR3 DNA: TGCGCCAGCAGGCCGACTAGCGGGGCTTACAATGAGCAGTTCTTC. This gives the protein CASRPTSGAYNEQFF.

The rearrangement uses TRBV5-6 and TRBJ1-6, with 7 bases matching TRBD1. J was trimmed by 14 bases and V by 3 bases; bases with no gene match: 8. This CDR3 has 13 residues. Per germline, CDR1 SGHDT and CDR2 YYEEEE. In DNA form, the CDR3 reads TGTGCCAGCAGCTCATCCGGGACAGACACCCTCCACTTT. Its translation is CASSSSGTDTLHF.

A few counts support this clone. The chain links TRBV6-4 to TRBJ2-2; D is perhaps TRBD2 (6 bases). V was clipped by 0 bases and J by 11 bases, with 7 bases between them. The CDR3 runs to 12 residues. CDR1 is MRHNA, CDR2 SNTAGT, per germline. CDR3 amino acids: CASSDSGGELFF. In DNA form, the CDR3 reads TGTGCCAGCAGTGACTCGGGGGGAGAGCTGTTTTTT.

A single count supports this clone. V gene TRBV7-8 combines with J gene TRBJ2-5; 8 positions agree with TRBD2. CDR1 and CDR2 from the germline V gene are SGHVS and FQNEAQ. After removal of 4 bases from V and 4 bases from J, the junction contained 8 bases not matched to a gene. The CDR3 extends over 15 amino acids. CDR3 sequence reads: CASSSPRTSPETQYF. The CDR3 DNA follows: TGTGCCAGCAGCTCACCAAGGACTAGCCCAGAGACCCAGTACTTC.

The V call is TRBV2, the J call TRBJ1-1, with 9 bases lining up with TRBD1. The V and J ends lost 6 bases and 0 bases, in that order; junction bases with no gene match: 2. The V gene's germline CDR1 is SNHLY and CDR2 FYNNEI. The CDR3 is 14 residues long. The CDR3 is CASRGDRVNTEAFF. CDR3 bases: TGTGCCAGCAGGGGGGACAGGGTGAACACTGAAGCTTTCTTT.

The V call is TRBV28, the J call TRBJ2-7, with D possibly being TRBD2 (5 bases). CDR1 is MDHEN, CDR2 SYDVKM, per germline. The CDR3 extends over 11 amino acids. V was clipped by 5 bases and J by 3 bases, with 5 bases between them. CDR3 residues: CASSRGYEQYF. CDR3 nucleotide sequence: TGTGCCAGCAGTCGGGGCTACGAGCAGTACTTC. Drawing the rest from reference TRBV28 and TRBJ2-7, the complete variable domain is DVKVTQSSRYLVKRTGEKVFLECVQDMDHENMFWYRQDPGLGLRLIYFSYDVKMKEKGDIPEGYSVSREKKERFSLILESASTNQTSMYLCASSRGYEQYFGPGTRLTVT.

The chain is built from TRBV6-1 and TRBJ2-2; TRBD2 might be the D (5 bases). This CDR3 comprises 13 residues. V dropped 6 bases and J dropped 6 bases, with 11 bases sitting between them. The V gene's germline CDR1 is MNHNS and CDR2 SASEGT. CDR3 sequence (DNA): TGTGCCAGCAGGACGGGAACGGCCGGGGAGCTGTTTTTT. It translates to CASRTGTAGELFF.

This sequence joins TRBV19 and TRBJ1-4, with 7 bases aligning to TRBD1. In germline, CDR1 is LNHDA, CDR2 SQIVND (reference sequence). After removal of 6 bases from V and 7 bases from J, the junction contained 11 bases not matched to a gene. The CDR3 length is 15 residues. The CDR3 sequence: CASRLTGARGEKLFF. CDR3 coding DNA: TGTGCCAGTAGGCTCACAGGGGCGCGGGGTGAAAAACTGTTTTTT.

This clone has a single count. The genes are TRBV19 and TRBJ1-1, with D unclear. V was trimmed by 7 bases and J by 5 bases, leaving 23 bases between them. The V gene's germline CDR1 is LNHDA and CDR2 SQIVND (reference sequence). This CDR3 has 16 amino acids. CDR3 bases: TGTGCCAGTACCTACCTCCCAACCCCGGTGAGGACTGAAGCTTTCTTT. It encodes CASTYLPTPVRTEAFF.

The V gene is TRBV15, the J gene TRBJ1-4; D uncertain. Germline values: CDR1 LNHNV, CDR2 YYDKDF (reference sequence). V lost 0 bases to trimming and J lost 8 bases, with 16 bases between them. CDR3 length: 16 amino acids. This chain's CDR3 is CATSRDRGQEGEKLFF. CDR3 nucleotides: TGTGCCACCAGCAGAGATCGAGGGCAGGAAGGCGAAAAACTGTTTTTT. The variable domain in full, completed from reference TRBV15 and TRBJ1-4, reads DAMVIQNPRYQVTQFGKPVTLSCSQTLNHNVMYWYQQKSSQAPKLLFHYYDKDFNNEADTPDNFQSRRPNTSFCFLDIRSPGLGDTAMYLCATSRDRGQEGEKLFFGSGTQLSVL.

The chain uses TRBV7-9 and TRBJ1-5; D is perhaps TRBD1 (5 bases). Trimming pared 7 bases from V and 9 bases from J, leaving 22 bases between. Germline lookup yields CDR1 SEHNR and CDR2 FQNEAQ (reference sequence). This CDR3 has 15 residues. For the CDR3, the DNA is TGTGCCAGCAACTCGTCATGGGGCGCCTCGGGGCCCCAGCATTTT. Its translation: CASNSSWGASGPQHF.

The chain links TRBV11-2 to TRBJ1-5; TRBD1 is a possible D gene (5 bases). Looked up from germline, CDR1 is SGHAT and CDR2 is FQNNGV. The CDR3 runs 15 residues. The germline V and J ends were trimmed by 1 base and 1 base, with 8 bases remaining between them. CDR3 sequence reads: CASSLAGRSNQPQHF. CDR3 bases: TGTGCCAGCAGCTTAGCAGGGAGGAGCAATCAGCCCCAGCATTTT.

The V gene is TRBV19, the J gene TRBJ1-2, with 7 bases aligning to TRBD1. The CDR3 is 15 amino acids. The germline CDR1 and CDR2 sequences are LNHDA and SQIVND (reference sequence). V lost 2 bases and J lost 8; bases outside the gene matches: 11. CDR3: CASSITAGGIRGYTF. CDR3 in DNA: TGTGCCAGTAGTATAACGGCAGGGGGAATTAGGGGCTACACCTTC. The full variable domain, rest sourced from reference TRBV19 and TRBJ1-2, is DGGITQSPKYLFRKEGQNVTLSCEQNLNHDAMYWYRQDPGQGLRLIYYSQIVNDFQKGDIAEGYSVSREKKESFPLTVTSAQKNPTAFYLCASSITAGGIRGYTFGSGTRLTVV.

The genes are TRBV9 and TRBJ2-3; tentative D call: TRBD2 (6 bases). Germline-derived CDR1 and CDR2 are SGDLS and YYNGEE. The ends were cut back, 5 bases at V and 0 bases at J, with 13 bases in the middle. This CDR3 contains 15 residues. CDR3 protein: CASRPGASSTDTQYF. The DNA of the CDR3 is TGTGCCAGCAGACCGGGAGCCTCTAGCACAGATACGCAGTATTTT.

The chain combines TRBV13 with TRBJ1-1; weak D call: TRBD1 (5 bases). This CDR3 spans 13 amino acids. V lost 4 bases, J lost 1 base, and 7 bases lay in between. Germline CDR1 reads PRHDT; CDR2 reads FYEKMQ (reference sequence). The CDR3 spells CASSSTANTEAFF. The CDR3 DNA is TGTGCCAGCAGCTCGACAGCGAACACTGAAGCTTTCTTT.

CDR3 sequence reads: CSASDRLNTEAFF. CDR3 DNA sequence: TGCAGCGCCTCGGACAGATTGAACACTGAAGCTTTCTTT. This rearrangement joins TRBV29-1 to TRBJ1-1; a weak D match, TRBD1 (6 bases). The CDR3 sequence is 13 residues long. Germline-derived CDR1 and CDR2 are SQVTM and ANQGSEA. Trimming pared 7 bases from V and 0 bases from J, leaving 12 bases between.

This chain uses TRBV6-6 with TRBJ2-5; a weak D match, TRBD1 (6 bases). Trimming pared 7 bases from V and 2 bases from J, leaving 14 bases between. The CDR3 consists of 14 residues. In germline, CDR1 is MNHNY, CDR2 SVGAGI (reference sequence). CDR3 in amino acids: CASKRQDKQETQYF. CDR3 DNA sequence: TGTGCCAGCAAAAGACAGGACAAACAAGAGACCCAGTACTTC.

This clone has only a few counts. The chain links TRBV5-6 to TRBJ2-2; 11 bases are shared with TRBD2. Germline trimming cut 4 bases from V and 2 bases from J; bases unmatched to any gene: 1. Germline assignment: CDR1 SGHDT and CDR2 YYEEEE. The CDR3 is 15 amino acids. CDR3: CASSGLAGNTGELFF. The CDR3 region has the DNA TGTGCCAGCAGCGGACTAGCGGGTAACACCGGGGAGCTGTTTTTT.

The V and J genes are TRBV29-1 and TRBJ1-6; D unresolved. The CDR3 length is 13 residues. V dropped 4 bases and J dropped 0 bases, with 4 bases sitting between them. Germline V gene sequence: CDR1 SQVTM, CDR2 ANQGSEA. CDR3 DNA sequence: TGCAGCGTTGCCAACTCCTATAATTCACCCCTCCACTTT. Its protein is CSVANSYNSPLHF.

This rearrangement joins TRBV28 to TRBJ1-5; possible D gene TRBD1, 6 bases. Trimming took 5 bases from V and 7 from J, leaving 9 bases between them. This CDR3 comprises 12 residues. The V gene's germline CDR1 is MDHEN and CDR2 SYDVKM. CDR3 sequence (DNA): TGTGCCAGCAGTACAGGGTGGCAGCCCCAGCATTTT. Its protein is CASSTGWQPQHF.

The V and J genes are TRBV19 and TRBJ2-7; 12 bases are shared with TRBD1. Germline-derived CDR1 and CDR2 are LNHDA and SQIVND (reference sequence). The CDR3 sequence is 16 residues long. After removal of 5 bases from V and 7 bases from J, the junction contained 12 bases not matched to a gene. Written as DNA, the CDR3 is TGTGCCAGTAGTCAACTTCCGGGACAGGGGGCGCGAGAGCAGTACTTC. As protein: CASSQLPGQGAREQYF.

The CDR3 region has the DNA TGTGCCAGCAGCTTAATAGGTACAGATACCTATGGCTACACCTTC. Translated, it gives CASSLIGTDTYGYTF. This chain uses TRBV7-9 with TRBJ1-2, with D uncertain. CDR3 length: 15 residues. Germline CDR1 and CDR2: SEHNR and FQNEAQ (reference sequence). V was trimmed by 2 bases and J by 4 bases, leaving 14 bases between them.

CDR3 sequence: CAISLAGTSGNTIYF. The CDR3 DNA reads TGTGCCATCAGTCTAGCCGGGACATCCGGAAACACCATATATTTT. The chain is built from TRBV10-3 and TRBJ1-3, with D tentatively TRBD1 (6 bases). Per germline, CDR1 ENHRY and CDR2 SYGVKD. The CDR3 contains 15 residues. The V end was cut by 5 bases, the J end by 4 bases, with 15 bases between.

The DNA of the CDR3 is TGTGCCAGCGGAGGATCACGATTCAATGAGCAGTTCTTC. It yields the protein CASGGSRFNEQFF. The chain combines TRBV6-1 with TRBJ2-1; possible D gene TRBD2, 5 bases. From germline, CDR1 is MNHNS and CDR2 SASEGT. The V and J ends lost 8 bases and 6 bases respectively, with 14 bases between them. This CDR3 is 13 amino acids long.

The J gene is TRBJ2-7, the V gene TRBV27, with D possibly matching TRBD2 (6 bases). Trimming stripped 4 bases from V and 0 bases from J, with 16 bases between. This CDR3 region has 16 residues. CDR1 and CDR2 (germline): MNHEY, SMNVEV (reference sequence). The CDR3 loop reads CASSSLTAGGSYEQYF. The CDR3, as DNA: TGTGCCAGCAGTTCCCTCACCGCCGGGGGCTCCTACGAGCAGTACTTC.